This T cell receptor (beta chain) was documented in a study of read filtering for tumor transcriptome and immune sequencing (TCRdb year 2020). With respect to the entire study: The cohort consisted of roughly 18 male and around 15 female patients, with a mean age of about 70 years and an age range of about 47 to 90. Under revised international staging, roughly 8 patients fell into R-ISS I, some 15 into R-ISS II and 6 or 7 into R-ISS III. TCR-region mapped reads per sample ranged from about 4 to 10.27 million with IR-seq versus only roughly 80 to 1273 with RNA-seq. Using the same bone marrow samples, the study ran both targeted immune repertoire sequencing and bulk whole-transcriptome sequencing and then compared the TCR repertoires from each method. After DNase treatment, whole-transcriptome libraries were prepared using the TruSeq RNA Access Library Prep Kit. A main aim was a read-filtering strategy for immune repertoire data, specifically whether clonotypes supported by a single read should be removed.

Bone marrow was sampled from every patient at the time of active disease. Bone marrow mononuclear cells were isolated by Ficoll-Hypaque density gradient centrifugation. Myeloma plasma cells were removed and CD138-negative cells were obtained by negative selection following labeling with CD138 magnetic microbeads on a MACS separator. Flow cytometry on an Attune NxT with CD138 antibodies was used to check the purity of the isolated cells. Total RNA was extracted using TRIzol reagent and was quantified on a NanoDrop spectrophotometer. Paired RNA-seq and IR-seq were performed on the CD138-negative bone marrow sample of each patient. The paper as a whole reports these results and caveats: Clonotypes were captured by IR-seq at much higher depth and more reliably than by RNA-seq, and smaller IR-seq throughput was sufficient for identification of most shared clonotypes. The correlation between IR-seq and RNA-seq shared clonotype proportions rose when single-read clonotypes were removed. In IR-seq, single-read clonotypes were roughly 86% of clonotypes but about 3.5% of total reads; in RNA-seq they were roughly 73% of clonotypes and 35% to 55% of reads. The sorted CD138-negative fraction was a mixed bone marrow immune population, not purified T cells.

TCR libraries were constructed from 400 ng RNA using the Immunoverse kit, and molecular barcoded adaptors covering alpha/delta and beta/gamma chains were employed. TCR library preparation used the same RNA that was used for transcriptome sequencing. TCR libraries were sequenced on an Illumina HiSeq 4000 with 2 x 150 cycles. Per the authors' processing: Using MiXCR, which included quality filtering and error correction, TCR reads were aligned to human V, D, J and C references and then assembled into CDR3 clonotypes. The tcR package in R was used for analysis of clonotype counts and gene usage diversity. Raw mapping reads were checked after the RNA-seq reads had been mapped by STAR aligner version 2.5.3a onto the human GRCh37 genome. To test how sequencing depth affected the clonotypes detected, IR-seq fastq files were randomly downsampled with Seqtk 1.3. TCRdb handled the public reads itself, with Q25 trimming in fastp and clone calling in MiXCR, and kept productive beta chains. Rows matching on CDR3 protein sequence are summarized as one entry with the most common DNA and genes. These V and J calls derive from TCRdb rather than the authors' analysis. The sample table contains about 21,000 distinct CDR3 sequences; only one count was recorded for around 20% of them. Approximately 25% of the sample is taken by the ten largest.

This clonotype has only a few counts. Its antigen specificity is not known. No base quality values were provided; no much bigger clone lies one nucleotide off. This sequence was found in a donor at least 40 years old with multiple myeloma. Input material: a population of CD138-negative cells sorted from bone marrow. The cell subset or site label for this specimen denotes: bone marrow mononuclear cells depleted of CD138+ plasma/myeloma cells by negative magnetic selection.

The CDR3 region: CASSGLEGGGLNYEQYF. Here is the DNA: TGTGCCAGCAGCGGACTTGAGGGGGGAGGGCTTAACTACGAGCAGTACTTC. The rearranged chain carries TRBV12-3 or TRBV12-4 and TRBJ2-7; the D gene is perhaps TRBD2, on 7 matching bases. The CDR3 contains 17 residues, cysteine and phenylalanine counted. The DNA shown is the 51-base CDR3, in frame from base 1. The junction shows trimming of 6 bases on V and 3 bases on J, plus 24 bases between the germline ends.